Presented here are 27 T cell receptor beta chains from one specimen sequenced in a study of T cells after yellow fever vaccination. From the 5' RACE reads, TCRdb called clonotypes with MiXCR, one entry per CDR3 protein. The sample lists about 630,000 distinct CDR3 sequences; 9% to 15% were seen once. Sequencing was performed on PBMCs, taken on the day of the yellow fever booster vaccination. The receptors were sampled from a young man who received the YFV17D yellow fever vaccine.

The genes are TRBV29-1 and TRBJ1-1; D might be TRBD1 (6 bases). The V and J ends lost 3 bases and 5 bases respectively, with 22 bases between them. Per the germline V gene, CDR1 is SQVTM and CDR2 is ANQGSEA. CDR3 length: 16 amino acids. In nucleotides, the CDR3 is TGCAGCGTTGATAACAACTACAGGGCAAGGAGGACTGAAGCTTTCTTT. Translated, it gives CSVDNNYRARRTEAFF.

This clonotype was picked up a small number of times. J is TRBJ1-1 and V is TRBV30; no definite D call. Between the trimmed V and J ends, which lost 3 bases and 8 bases, there was a span of 10 bases. Germline assignment: CDR1 GTSNPN and CDR2 SVGIG (reference sequence). The CDR3 runs 11 residues. The CDR3 loop is CAWSFRGEAFF. The DNA of the CDR3 is TGTGCCTGGAGCTTCCGCGGAGAAGCTTTCTTT. Using reference TRBV30 and TRBJ1-1 for the parts outside the CDR3, the full variable domain is SQTIHQWPATLVQPVGSPLSLECTVEGTSNPNLYWYRQAAGRGLQLLFYSVGIGQISSEVPQNLSASRPQDRQFILSSKKLLLSDSGFYLCAWSFRGEAFFGQGTRLTVV.

V and J are TRBV5-8 and TRBJ2-7; 13 bases fit TRBD2. The CDR3 extends over 16 amino acids. The ends lost 4 bases at V and 4 bases at J; junction bases unmatched: 8. The germline V gene encodes CDR1 SGHTS and CDR2 YDEGEE. CDR3 sequence (DNA): TGTGCCAGCAGCCATGGACTAGCGGGAGTAGGTTACGAGCAGTACTTC. Translated: CASSHGLAGVGYEQYF. The complete variable domain, with remaining parts taken from reference TRBV5-8 and TRBJ2-7, reads EAGVTQSPTHLIKTRGQQATLRCSPISGHTSVYWYQQALGLGLQFLLWYDEGEERNRGNFPPRFSGRQFPNYSSELNVNALELEDSALYLCASSHGLAGVGYEQYFGPGTRLTVT.

This clonotype was detected only a few times. The genes are TRBV6-1 and TRBJ1-2; D call uncertain. V was shortened by 4 bases and J by 4 bases, with 22 bases between the two germline ends. CDR3 length equals 17 residues. In germline, CDR1 is MNHNS, CDR2 SASEGT. CDR3 loop: CASSAAGIGSGLYGYTF. CDR3 in DNA: TGTGCCAGCAGTGCCGCCGGAATTGGTAGTGGGCTCTATGGCTACACCTTC.

This clonotype turned up a few times. The V and J genes are TRBV7-7 and TRBJ2-6; maybe TRBD1 (5 bases). The V end lost 4 bases, the J end lost 1 base, and 8 bases lay between the germline ends. The germline V gene has CDR1 SSHAT and CDR2 FNYEAQ (reference sequence). There are 15 residues in the CDR3. As DNA, the CDR3 is TGTGCCAGCAGCTCATCAGGGTCTGGGGCCAACGTCCTGACTTTC. It yields the protein CASSSSGSGANVLTF. The complete variable domain, with remaining parts taken from reference TRBV7-7 and TRBJ2-6, reads GAGVSQSPRYKVTKRGQDVTLRCDPISSHATLYWYQQALGQGPEFLTYFNYEAQPDKSGLPSDRFSAERPEGSISTLTIQRTEQRDSAMYRCASSSSGSGANVLTFGAGSRLTVL.

This chain joins TRBV5-5 and TRBJ2-5; 7 nucleotides line up with TRBD2. This CDR3 has 16 residues. Per germline, CDR1 SGHKS and CDR2 YYEKEE (reference sequence). Trimming removed 3 bases from V and 2 bases from J; junction bases left unmatched: 10. Here the CDR3 DNA reads TGTGCCAGCAGCTCGGGGAGGGGCGGGCCTCAAGAGACCCAGTACTTC. It is translated as CASSSGRGGPQETQYF.

In this sample, this clonotype turned up once. The gene calls are TRBV27 and TRBJ2-7, with a tentative D call TRBD1 (5 bases). Germline assignment: CDR1 MNHEY and CDR2 SMNVEV (reference sequence). V shed 4 bases and J shed 3 bases, with 13 bases lying between them. The CDR3 has 14 amino acids. CDR3 nucleotide sequence: TGTGCCAGCAGTTCCTCCAGGGTTGGCTACGAGCAGTACTTC. Its protein is CASSSSRVGYEQYF.

This clonotype showed up just a few times. The chain is built from TRBV4-1 and TRBJ1-2; possible D gene TRBD1, 5 bases. V was shortened by 4 bases and J by 2 bases, with 20 bases between the two germline ends. Germline CDR1 and CDR2: MGHRA and YSYEKL. This CDR3 spans 17 amino acids. CDR3 sequence (DNA): TGCGCCAGCAGCCGAGCCCGGGCGGGGGGGAGGAACTATGGCTACACCTTC. Protein sequence: CASSRARAGGRNYGYTF.

This clonotype has a handful of counts. The V call is TRBV20-1, the J call TRBJ2-1; 8 positions match TRBD2. Germline V lookup: CDR1 DFQATT, CDR2 SNEGSKA (reference sequence). The CDR3 has 17 amino acids. The V gene end was trimmed by 0 bases and the J gene end by 2 bases; junction bases not matched to a gene: 9. The CDR3 nucleotides are TGCAGTGCTAGAGATCCCGCTAGCGGGCCTGCCTACAATGAGCAGTTCTTC. Protein: CSARDPASGPAYNEQFF.

The rearrangement links TRBV24-1 to TRBJ2-3; the D gene is possibly TRBD2 (5 bases). The V gene's germline CDR1 is KGHDR and CDR2 SFDVKD. The V gene lost 6 bases and the J gene lost 0 bases, with 12 bases spanning the gap. This CDR3 region has 15 residues. The DNA for the CDR3 is TGTGCCACCAGTTCAGCGGAGACTAGCACAGATACGCAGTATTTT. Residues: CATSSAETSTDTQYF.

This clonotype was observed at least ten times. The chain combines TRBV7-9 with TRBJ2-2, with TRBD2 as a possible D gene (5 bases). The CDR3 spans 15 residues. Germline V gene sequence: CDR1 SEHNR, CDR2 FQNEAQ (reference sequence). V was shortened by 0 bases and J by 1 base, with 6 bases between the two germline ends. The CDR3: CASSLAEGNTGELFF. The CDR3 nucleotides read TGTGCCAGCAGCTTAGCCGAGGGGAACACCGGGGAGCTGTTTTTT.

This chain joins TRBV5-1 and TRBJ2-7; a weak D match, TRBD1 (6 bases). Deletions cut 4 bases from V and 5 bases from J, with 19 bases between. Germline V gene lookup returns CDR1 SGHRS and CDR2 YFSETQ. The CDR3 runs to 15 residues. The CDR3 nucleotides read TGCGCCAGCAGCCCGGCGACAGGCGGTGGGAACGAGCAGTACTTC. This codes for CASSPATGGGNEQYF.

This clonotype appeared many times. The chain employs TRBV18 and TRBJ2-7; 7 positions agree with TRBD1. The ends lost 3 bases at V and 4 bases at J; junction bases unmatched: 12. CDR3 length: 16 amino acids. CDR1 is KGHSH and CDR2 is LQKENI in the germline V gene. The CDR3 here is CASSPIGQERGYEQYF. CDR3 bases: TGTGCCAGCTCACCCATCGGACAGGAGAGGGGATACGAGCAGTACTTC. Supplemented by reference TRBV18 and TRBJ2-7, the full variable domain reads NAGVMQNPRHLVRRRGQEARLRCSPMKGHSHVYWYRQLPEEGLKFMVYLQKENIIDESGMPKERFSAEFPKEGPSILRIQQVVRGDSAAYFCASSPIGQERGYEQYFGPGTRLTVT.

The rearrangement joins TRBV5-4 to TRBJ2-7, with a possible D match to TRBD2 (5 bases). The V end lost 0 bases, the J end lost 3 bases, and 13 bases lay between the germline ends. The CDR3 sequence is 15 residues long. From germline, CDR1 is SGHNT and CDR2 YYREEE (reference sequence). The CDR3 region is CASSLGSPGDYEQYF. In DNA form, the CDR3 reads TGTGCCAGCAGCTTGGGATCCCCCGGGGACTACGAGCAGTACTTC.

The rearrangement links TRBV28 to TRBJ2-7; 7 nucleotides match TRBD1. This CDR3 is 16 amino acids long. After removal of 5 bases from V and 0 bases from J, the junction contained 10 bases not matched to a gene. CDR1 and CDR2 from the germline V gene are MDHEN and SYDVKM. Here the CDR3 DNA reads TGTGCCAGCAGTCCAACATCCGGGACAGACTCCTACGAGCAGTACTTC. Protein: CASSPTSGTDSYEQYF. Variable domain in full (rest from reference TRBV28 and TRBJ2-7): DVKVTQSSRYLVKRTGEKVFLECVQDMDHENMFWYRQDPGLGLRLIYFSYDVKMKEKGDIPEGYSVSREKKERFSLILESASTNQTSMYLCASSPTSGTDSYEQYFGPGTRLTVT.

This clonotype occurred a few times. The gene calls are TRBV11-2 and TRBJ2-5, with D maybe TRBD2 (6 bases). The ends were cut back, 5 bases at V and 4 bases at J, with 20 bases in the middle. Germline CDR1 reads SGHAT; CDR2 reads FQNNGV. The CDR3 runs to 16 residues. The CDR3 region is CASSNRLGEVRETQYF. CDR3 nucleotides: TGTGCCAGCAGCAACAGGCTCGGGGAGGTACGAGAGACCCAGTACTTC.

This clonotype was recorded a few times. This chain's CDR3 is CASSRGASNEQFF. The CDR3 DNA follows: TGTGCCAGCTCCAGGGGGGCGAGCAATGAGCAGTTCTTC. The J gene is TRBJ2-1, the V gene TRBV6-1; perhaps TRBD1 as D (7 bases). Per germline, CDR1 MNHNS and CDR2 SASEGT. With 8 bases removed from V and 6 bases from J, the gap between germline ends came to 14 bases. This CDR3 region has 13 residues.

This rearrangement joins TRBV20-1 to TRBJ2-7; a weak D match, TRBD2 (7 bases). This CDR3 spans 12 amino acids. Germline V gives CDR1 DFQATT, CDR2 SNEGSKA (reference sequence). DNA of the CDR3: TGCAGCTTCACAAGGGGGGGCTACGAGCAGTACTTC. Protein sequence: CSFTRGGYEQYF.

This clonotype showed up just a few times. This chain uses TRBV20-1 with TRBJ2-3, with D unclear. Germline V CDR1 and CDR2: DFQATT, SNEGSKA (reference sequence). V was shortened by 4 bases and J by 0 bases, with 11 bases between the two germline ends. The CDR3 sequence is 14 residues long. The CDR3 DNA reads as TGCAGTGCTACCCTCGACGCGAGCACAGATACGCAGTATTTT. This gives the protein CSATLDASTDTQYF.

V gene TRBV18 combines with J gene TRBJ2-1; no clear D. V lost 3 bases to trimming and J lost 5 bases, with 17 bases between them. Germline V gene sequence: CDR1 KGHSH, CDR2 LQKENI. The CDR3 has 16 amino acids. The CDR3 protein is CASSPPDNRLNNEQFF. CDR3 sequence (DNA): TGTGCCAGCTCACCTCCAGACAATCGACTCAACAATGAGCAGTTCTTC. Supplemented by reference TRBV18 and TRBJ2-1, the full variable domain reads NAGVMQNPRHLVRRRGQEARLRCSPMKGHSHVYWYRQLPEEGLKFMVYLQKENIIDESGMPKERFSAEFPKEGPSILRIQQVVRGDSAAYFCASSPPDNRLNNEQFFGPGTRLTVL.

This chain connects TRBV6-1 to TRBJ1-1, with no clear D. CDR3 size: 13 residues. V gave up 9 bases and J gave up 3 bases, with 14 bases separating them. Germline CDR1 is MNHNS and CDR2 is SASEGT. In nucleotides, the CDR3 is TGTGCCAGTACATTCGGTGGCGACACTGAAGCTTTCTTT. Translating gives CASTFGGDTEAFF.

This clonotype was picked up a small number of times. The chain links TRBV7-9 to TRBJ2-1, with 12 bases identical to TRBD2. V trimming: 5 bases; J trimming: 8 bases; junction bases outside the gene matches: 7. From germline, CDR1 is SEHNR and CDR2 FQNEAQ (reference sequence). This CDR3 comprises 15 residues. CDR3 sequence (DNA): TGTGCCAGCAGCCCGACTAGCGGGAGAGGTGATGAGCAGTTCTTC. The encoded protein is CASSPTSGRGDEQFF.

The V gene is TRBV5-1, the J gene TRBJ1-2; D may be TRBD1 (6 bases). Germline CDR1 SGHRS, CDR2 YFSETQ. V was pared by 3 bases and J by 3 bases, with 12 bases between. CDR3 length equals 14 residues. The CDR3 here is CASSSMPGDYGYTF. CDR3 coding DNA: TGCGCCAGCAGCTCCATGCCAGGGGACTATGGCTACACCTTC.

A few counts support this clonotype. The chain recombines TRBV21-1 with TRBJ2-6; no check of the table's D call, TRBD1, against the DNA was made. TRBV21-1 is shown as a pseudogene. This CDR3 is 14 amino acids long. DNA of the CDR3: TGTGCCAGCATGGGGGGTGCTGGGGCCAACGTCCTGACTTTC. As protein: CASMGGAGANVLTF.

This clonotype was detected a few times. The chain is built from TRBV20-1 and TRBJ2-3, with D uncertain. This CDR3 is 11 amino acids long. V lost 3 bases and J lost 5, with 6 bases in between. CDR1 DFQATT and CDR2 SNEGSKA come from the germline V gene (reference sequence). CDR3 sequence: CSASVLDTQYF. The CDR3 coding sequence is TGCAGTGCTAGTGTCTTAGATACGCAGTATTTT.

The rearrangement uses TRBV4-3 and TRBJ1-2; no firm D call. The germline gives CDR1 LGHNA, CDR2 YSLEER. V lost 2 bases and J 4 bases, leaving 14 bases between the germline ends. CDR3 size: 15 residues. The CDR3 DNA reads as TGCGCCAGCAGCCAAAATCGGACGCAACGCTATGGCTACACCTTC. This encodes CASSQNRTQRYGYTF.

V is TRBV7-2 and J is TRBJ2-7, with TRBD2 matching 12 bases. Trimming removed 4 bases from V and 5 bases from J; junction bases left unmatched: 6. The CDR3 spans 15 residues. Germline V gives CDR1 SGHTA, CDR2 FQGNSA. The CDR3, as DNA: TGTGCCAGCAGCTCTAGCGGGAGGGCATCAAACGAGCAGTACTTC. Translation: CASSSSGRASNEQYF.